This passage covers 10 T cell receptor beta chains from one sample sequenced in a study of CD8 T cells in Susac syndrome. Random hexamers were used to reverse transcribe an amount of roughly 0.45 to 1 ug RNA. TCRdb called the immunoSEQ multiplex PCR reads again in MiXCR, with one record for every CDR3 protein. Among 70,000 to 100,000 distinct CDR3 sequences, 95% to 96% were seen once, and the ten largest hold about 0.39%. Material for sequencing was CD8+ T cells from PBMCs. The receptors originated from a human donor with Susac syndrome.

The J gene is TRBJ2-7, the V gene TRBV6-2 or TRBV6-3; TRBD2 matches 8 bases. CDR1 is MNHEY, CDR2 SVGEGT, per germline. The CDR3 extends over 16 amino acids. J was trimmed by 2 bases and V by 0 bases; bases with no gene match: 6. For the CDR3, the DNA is TGTGCCAGCAGTTACTCTAGGACTAGCAGAGCCTACGAGCAGTACGTC. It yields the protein CASSYSRTSRAYEQYV.

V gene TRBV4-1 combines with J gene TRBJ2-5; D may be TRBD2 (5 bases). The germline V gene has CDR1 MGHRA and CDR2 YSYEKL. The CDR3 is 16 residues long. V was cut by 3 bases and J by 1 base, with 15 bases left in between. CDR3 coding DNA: TGCGCCAGCAGCCAGGACGACTATTCCCCCCAAGAGACCCAGTACTTC. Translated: CASSQDDYSPQETQYF.

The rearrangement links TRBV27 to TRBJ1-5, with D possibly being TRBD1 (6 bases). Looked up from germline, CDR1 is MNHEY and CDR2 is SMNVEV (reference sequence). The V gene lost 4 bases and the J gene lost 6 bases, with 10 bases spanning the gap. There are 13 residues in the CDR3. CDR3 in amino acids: CASSSTGFQPQHF. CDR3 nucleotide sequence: TGTGCCAGCAGTTCCACAGGGTTTCAGCCCCAGCATTTT.

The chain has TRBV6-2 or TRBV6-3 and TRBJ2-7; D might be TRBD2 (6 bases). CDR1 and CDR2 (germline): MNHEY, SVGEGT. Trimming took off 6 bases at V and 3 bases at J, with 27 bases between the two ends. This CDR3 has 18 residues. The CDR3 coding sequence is TGTGCCAGCAGCACTAGCTCGCGGGACCACTTATCAAGCTACGAGCAGTACGTC. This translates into CASSTSSRDHLSSYEQYV.

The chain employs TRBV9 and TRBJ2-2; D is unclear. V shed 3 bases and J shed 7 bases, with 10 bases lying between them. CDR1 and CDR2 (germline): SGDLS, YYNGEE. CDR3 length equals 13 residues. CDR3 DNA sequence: TGTGCCAGCAGCGAGTGGTCCGGCGGGGAGCTGTTTTTT. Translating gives CASSEWSGGELFF.

CDR3 in DNA: TGTGCCAGCAGTTGGGAGACAGGGGAGAGTTTTAGACCCCAGCATTTT. Protein sequence: CASSWETGESFRPQHF. This sequence joins TRBV7-8 and TRBJ1-5; 8 positions agree with TRBD1. The CDR3 consists of 16 residues. Unmatched junction bases numbered 17, after V lost 6 bases and J lost 10 bases. Germline V lookup: CDR1 SGHVS, CDR2 FQNEAQ.

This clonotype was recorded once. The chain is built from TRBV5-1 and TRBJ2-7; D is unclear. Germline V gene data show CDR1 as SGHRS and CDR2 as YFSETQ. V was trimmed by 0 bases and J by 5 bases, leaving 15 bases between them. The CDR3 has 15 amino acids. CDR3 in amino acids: CASSLAQASRDEQYF. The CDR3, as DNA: TGCGCCAGCAGCTTGGCCCAGGCTAGTCGGGACGAGCAGTACTTC.

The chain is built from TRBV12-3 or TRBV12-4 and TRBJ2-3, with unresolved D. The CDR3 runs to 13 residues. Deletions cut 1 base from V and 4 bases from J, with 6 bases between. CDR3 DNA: TGTGCCAGCAGTTTAGTCCAACCAGATACGCAGTATTTT. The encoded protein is CASSLVQPDTQYF.

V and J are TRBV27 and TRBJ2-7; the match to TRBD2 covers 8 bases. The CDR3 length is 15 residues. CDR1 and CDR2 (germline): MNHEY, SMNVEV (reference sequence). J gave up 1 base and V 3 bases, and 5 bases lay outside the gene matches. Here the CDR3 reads CASSFGAGESYEQYF. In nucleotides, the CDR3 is TGTGCCAGCAGTTTCGGAGCGGGAGAGTCCTACGAGCAGTACTTC.

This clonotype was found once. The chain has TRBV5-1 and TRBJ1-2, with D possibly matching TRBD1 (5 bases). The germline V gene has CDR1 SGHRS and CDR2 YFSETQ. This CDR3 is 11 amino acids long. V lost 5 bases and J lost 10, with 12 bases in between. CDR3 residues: CASRSQGDYTF. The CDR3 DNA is TGCGCCAGCAGATCCCAAGGGGACTACACCTTC.